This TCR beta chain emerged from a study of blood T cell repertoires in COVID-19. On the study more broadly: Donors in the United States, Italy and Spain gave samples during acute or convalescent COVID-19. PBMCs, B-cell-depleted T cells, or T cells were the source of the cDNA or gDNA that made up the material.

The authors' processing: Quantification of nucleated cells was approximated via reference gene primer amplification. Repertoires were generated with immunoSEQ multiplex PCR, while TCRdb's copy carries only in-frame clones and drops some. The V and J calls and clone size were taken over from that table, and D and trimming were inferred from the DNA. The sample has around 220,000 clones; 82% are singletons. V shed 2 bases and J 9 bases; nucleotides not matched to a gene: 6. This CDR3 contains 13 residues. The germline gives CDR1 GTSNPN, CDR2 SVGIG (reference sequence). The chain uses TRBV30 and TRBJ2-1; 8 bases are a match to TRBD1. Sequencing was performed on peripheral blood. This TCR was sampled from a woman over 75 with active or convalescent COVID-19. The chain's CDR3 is CAWSPQGAGEQFF. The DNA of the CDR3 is TGTGCCTGGAGTCCCCAGGGGGCAGGTGAGCAGTTCTTC. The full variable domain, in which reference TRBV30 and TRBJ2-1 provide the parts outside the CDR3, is SQTIHQWPATLVQPVGSPLSLECTVEGTSNPNLYWYRQAAGRGLQLLFYSVGIGQISSEVPQNLSASRPQDRQFILSSKKLLLSDSGFYLCAWSPQGAGEQFFGPGTRLTVL.